This TCR beta chain stems from a study of T cell responses to AZD1222 COVID-19 vaccine. This clone showed up just once. The repertoire was sequenced with immunoSEQ multiplex PCR; TCRdb's copy has only in-frame clones and lacks some. This table has 150,000 to 200,000 clones, 80% to 90% appearing once. The sequence derives from an adult in good health. This specimen consisted of peripheral blood, obtained on day 0 of AZD1222 vaccination.

This CDR3 is CASSSTSGIPFF. CDR3 bases: TGTGCCAGCAGTTCAACTAGCGGGATCCCGTTCTTC. The J gene is TRBJ2-1, the V gene TRBV6-4; 10 nucleotides line up with TRBD2. The V gene's germline CDR1 is MRHNA and CDR2 SNTAGT. This CDR3 contains 12 residues. The V gene end was trimmed by 5 bases and the J gene end by 15 bases; junction bases not matched to a gene: 7.